The rows below give T cell receptor beta chains drawn from one sample of a study of blood T cells in healthy people across ages. TCRdb re-derived calls from the 5' RACE reads in MiXCR, one entry per CDR3 protein. The table has about 1.4 million distinct CDR3 sequences, roughly 64% seen once; the top ten hold under 8.5%. Sequenced: blood. These TCRs come from a man aged 18 to 29 in good health. Both conserved end residues are part of each CDR3. Each record gives: clone size, J gene, V gene, D gene, CDR3 DNA, CDR3 protein. The D gene is left open where the match is weak. Size values are once, few and many counts, or a class for expanded clones, and some rows have none.

clone_size: -; j_call: TRBJ2-5; v_call: TRBV12-3/TRBV12-4; d_call: -; cdr3_nt: TGTGCCAGCAGTTTAGCCATGACAGGCCCCGGGGAGACCCAGTACTTC; cdr3_aa: CASSLAMTGPGETQYF
clone_size: -; j_call: TRBJ2-7; v_call: TRBV11-2; d_call: TRBD1; cdr3_nt: TGTGCCAGCAGCTTAGTTATGGGACAGTCGTACGAGCAGTACTTC; cdr3_aa: CASSLVMGQSYEQYF
clone_size: -; j_call: TRBJ2-2; v_call: TRBV29-1; d_call: TRBD2; cdr3_nt: TGCAGCGTCCACGGGGGGGTCACCGGGGAGCTGTTTTTT; cdr3_aa: CSVHGGVTGELFF
clone_size: -; j_call: TRBJ2-7; v_call: TRBV30; d_call: -; cdr3_nt: TGTGCCTGGGGATCGCCCGAGCAGTACTTC; cdr3_aa: CAWGSPEQYF
clone_size: -; j_call: TRBJ1-2; v_call: TRBV10-3; d_call: TRBD1; cdr3_nt: TGTGCCATCAGGGACCAGGGGGCGGCCACCTTC; cdr3_aa: CAIRDQGAATF
clone_size: few; j_call: TRBJ2-7; v_call: TRBV29-1; d_call: TRBD1; cdr3_nt: TGCAGCGTTTTAAGGGGGCTTTCTCCCACTTCCTACGAGCAGTACTTC; cdr3_aa: CSVLRGLSPTSYEQYF
clone_size: -; j_call: TRBJ1-2; v_call: TRBV12-3/TRBV12-4; d_call: TRBD1; cdr3_nt: TGTGCCAGCAGTTTAGCGGACAGGGGTGGGTCTCGGGTGAGTGGCTACACCTTC; cdr3_aa: CASSLADRGGSRVSGYTF
clone_size: -; j_call: TRBJ2-7; v_call: TRBV10-3; d_call: TRBD2; cdr3_nt: TGTGCCATCAGTGAGCCGACAGCGGGAGATAGGAATGAGCAGTACTTC; cdr3_aa: CAISEPTAGDRNEQYF
clone_size: -; j_call: TRBJ2-7; v_call: TRBV7-6; d_call: -; cdr3_nt: TGTGCCAGCAGCTTAGCGGACTACGGATACGAGCAGTACTTC; cdr3_aa: CASSLADYGYEQYF
clone_size: few; j_call: TRBJ2-3; v_call: TRBV20-1; d_call: TRBD2; cdr3_nt: TGCAGTGCTACTAGCGGGGGGGTTGGTACGCAGTATTTT; cdr3_aa: CSATSGGVGTQYF
clone_size: few; j_call: TRBJ1-4; v_call: TRBV4-3; d_call: -; cdr3_nt: TGCGCCAGCAGCCAAGATGGGCCTAATGAAAAACTGTTTTTT; cdr3_aa: CASSQDGPNEKLFF
clone_size: -; j_call: TRBJ2-7; v_call: TRBV7-2; d_call: TRBD2; cdr3_nt: TGTGCCAGCAGCTTAATGGGGGGGACGCTAACCTACGAGCAGTACTTC; cdr3_aa: CASSLMGGTLTYEQYF
clone_size: -; j_call: TRBJ2-3; v_call: TRBV3-1; d_call: TRBD2; cdr3_nt: TGTGCCAGCAGCCAAGATGGGGGGGACCACACAGATACGCAGTATTTT; cdr3_aa: CASSQDGGDHTDTQYF
clone_size: -; j_call: TRBJ2-3; v_call: TRBV6-5; d_call: -; cdr3_nt: TGTGCCAGCAGGCAGGGGGGCAGCTTGGATACGCAGTATTTT; cdr3_aa: CASRQGGSLDTQYF
clone_size: -; j_call: TRBJ2-5; v_call: TRBV7-6; d_call: TRBD2; cdr3_nt: TGTGCCAGCAGCCTAGGACTAGTTAAGGGGGAGACCCAGTACTTC; cdr3_aa: CASSLGLVKGETQYF
clone_size: -; j_call: TRBJ1-1; v_call: TRBV10-3; d_call: -; cdr3_nt: TGTGCCATCAGTGACCTCGGCATGGGCACTGAAGCTTTCTTT; cdr3_aa: CAISDLGMGTEAFF
clone_size: -; j_call: TRBJ2-3; v_call: TRBV6-6; d_call: -; cdr3_nt: TGTGCCAGCAGTTATGAAGGCAGGGGTGGAATGGGTACGCAGTATTTT; cdr3_aa: CASSYEGRGGMGTQYF
clone_size: -; j_call: TRBJ2-3; v_call: TRBV28; d_call: -; cdr3_nt: TGTGCCAGCAGACCCCCTTTGTTAACTGGCACAGATACGCAGTATTTT; cdr3_aa: CASRPPLLTGTDTQYF
clone_size: -; j_call: TRBJ1-5; v_call: TRBV4-1; d_call: TRBD1; cdr3_nt: TGCGCCAGCAGCCAAACCGGGACAGGGGCCCAGCCCCAGCATTTT; cdr3_aa: CASSQTGTGAQPQHF
clone_size: -; j_call: TRBJ2-1; v_call: TRBV9; d_call: -; cdr3_nt: TGTGCCAGCAGCGTAGGTATCAATGAGCAGTTCTTC; cdr3_aa: CASSVGINEQFF
clone_size: -; j_call: TRBJ2-1; v_call: TRBV9; d_call: TRBD2; cdr3_nt: TGTGCCAGCAGCGTAGAGGGGGGACTAGCGGGAGGACGATTCTCCTACAATGAGCAGTTCTTC; cdr3_aa: CASSVEGGLAGGRFSYNEQFF
clone_size: -; j_call: TRBJ2-7; v_call: TRBV29-1; d_call: -; cdr3_nt: TGCAGCGTTGAAGTGGGGGAACCCCCCTACGAGCAGTACTTC; cdr3_aa: CSVEVGEPPYEQYF
clone_size: -; j_call: TRBJ2-7; v_call: TRBV20-1; d_call: TRBD2; cdr3_nt: TGCAGTGCTAGAGGGTGGACTAGCCGCGAGCAGTACTTC; cdr3_aa: CSARGWTSREQYF
clone_size: -; j_call: TRBJ2-1; v_call: TRBV24-1; d_call: -; cdr3_nt: TGTGCCACCAGTGATTTGACAAACAATGAGCAGTTCTTC; cdr3_aa: CATSDLTNNEQFF
clone_size: few; j_call: TRBJ1-2; v_call: TRBV5-1; d_call: -; cdr3_nt: TGCGCCAGCAGGGAAGCGGGACAAAAGGTCTATGGCTACACCTTC; cdr3_aa: CASREAGQKVYGYTF
clone_size: -; j_call: TRBJ2-7; v_call: TRBV12-3/TRBV12-4; d_call: -; cdr3_nt: TGTGCCAGCAGGCTCCATACTGACTCCTCCAACTACGAGCAGTACTTC; cdr3_aa: CASRLHTDSSNYEQYF
clone_size: once; j_call: TRBJ1-6; v_call: TRBV6-1; d_call: -; cdr3_nt: TGTGCCAGCCACGGGCCTCGAGGTTCACCCCTCCACTTT; cdr3_aa: CASHGPRGSPLHF
clone_size: -; j_call: TRBJ2-3; v_call: TRBV6-2/TRBV6-3; d_call: -; cdr3_nt: TGTGCCAGCAGAGACGACTCCCCAGATACGCAGTATTTT; cdr3_aa: CASRDDSPDTQYF
clone_size: -; j_call: TRBJ2-1; v_call: TRBV14; d_call: -; cdr3_nt: TGTGCCAGCAGCCAGCCGGCGGCCGCCTACAATGAGCAGTTCTTC; cdr3_aa: CASSQPAAAYNEQFF
clone_size: -; j_call: TRBJ2-6; v_call: TRBV7-9; d_call: TRBD1; cdr3_nt: TGTGCCAGCAGTATTGATCCAGGACAGGGGGAATCTGGGGCCAACGTCCTGACTTTC; cdr3_aa: CASSIDPGQGESGANVLTF
clone_size: -; j_call: TRBJ2-1; v_call: TRBV9; d_call: -; cdr3_nt: TGTGCCAGCAGCGTCGACAGAGGTATCTACAATGAGCAGTTCTTC; cdr3_aa: CASSVDRGIYNEQFF
clone_size: few; j_call: TRBJ2-7; v_call: TRBV27; d_call: TRBD1; cdr3_nt: TGTGCCAGCGCCCGGGACAGGGGCACCTACGAGCAGTACTTC; cdr3_aa: CASARDRGTYEQYF
clone_size: -; j_call: TRBJ2-7; v_call: TRBV29-1; d_call: TRBD1; cdr3_nt: TGCAGCGTTACCGGGACAGGGCATGAGCAGTACTTC; cdr3_aa: CSVTGTGHEQYF
clone_size: -; j_call: TRBJ2-1; v_call: TRBV7-9; d_call: TRBD2; cdr3_nt: TGTGCCAGCAGCTTAGACTCGCGGGGGGCCCGCGACGGGCAGTTCTTC; cdr3_aa: CASSLDSRGARDGQFF
clone_size: once; j_call: TRBJ1-5; v_call: TRBV7-8; d_call: TRBD1; cdr3_nt: TGTGCCAGCAGTTACGACCGGGACAGAAATCAGCCCCAGCATTTT; cdr3_aa: CASSYDRDRNQPQHF
clone_size: -; j_call: TRBJ2-7; v_call: TRBV4-1; d_call: -; cdr3_nt: TGCGCCAGCAGCCAAGGGAATGGACCCTACGAGCAGTACTTC; cdr3_aa: CASSQGNGPYEQYF